The present entry profiles one TCR beta chain with its context. This record belongs to a study of blood T cell repertoires in COVID-19. Study overall: The cDNA or gDNA used as material had been derived from T cells, B-cell-depleted T cells, or PBMCs.

Looked up from germline, CDR1 is ENHRY and CDR2 is SYGVKD. The CDR3 runs to 15 residues. J was trimmed by 3 bases and V by 2 bases; bases with no gene match: 4. The method was immunoSEQ multiplex PCR; TCRdb's version includes in-frame clones alone and lacks a portion of them. The sample lists just under 70,000 clones, just over 85% occurring once. The genes are TRBV10-3 and TRBJ2-5; 9 nucleotides align to TRBD2. The sequence derives from a man under 40 with acute or convalescent COVID-19. Sequences were obtained from peripheral blood. In DNA form, the CDR3 reads TGTGCCATCAGTGAGCGAGTAGCGGGAGAAGAGACCCAGTACTTC. Protein sequence: CAISERVAGEETQYF.